This TCR beta chain originates from a study of blood T cell repertoires in COVID-19. In the study's own analysis: From reference gene primer amplification, estimates of nucleated cell counts were derived. Measured with immunoSEQ multiplex PCR; TCRdb has only the in-frame clones, and not every one. The V and J calls and the clone size are those of that table, but D and trimming were determined from the DNA. This table has about 100,000 clones, roughly 81% appearing once. Germline lookup yields CDR1 KGHSH and CDR2 LQKENI. The CDR3 is 16 amino acids. The V gene end was trimmed by 3 bases and the J gene end by 6 bases; junction bases not matched to a gene: 8.

The specimen sequenced was peripheral blood. The origin of this receptor is a human donor in a cohort sampled during active COVID-19. The chain links TRBV18 to TRBJ1-2; 12 positions agree with TRBD1. The CDR3 region is CASSPPGQGAMDGYTF. The DNA for the CDR3 is TGTGCCAGCTCACCCCCGGGACAGGGGGCGATGGATGGCTACACCTTC.